The 14 T cell receptor beta chains below were found in one sample sequenced in a study of a mutant IDH1 vaccine in newly diagnosed glioma. Time point given: week 35, safety follow-up. Mutant IDH1 20-mer peptide, at 300 ug, made up each vaccine dose, with topical imiquimod. Measured with immunoSEQ multiplex PCR; TCRdb has only the in-frame clones, and not every one. Altogether around 70,000 clones are present, about 87% being singletons, with the ten largest covering more than 1.5%. Antigens for these TCRs are unknown. The sequencing used PBMCs, collected from a glioma patient whose treatment included an IDH1 peptide vaccine. The origin of the receptors is a young man with glioma.

This chain links TRBV6-6 with TRBJ2-2; D might be TRBD1 (7 bases). CDR1 and CDR2 (germline): MNHNY, SVGAGI (reference sequence). With 6 bases removed from V and 7 bases from J, the gap between germline ends came to 18 bases. This CDR3 has 15 residues. Here the CDR3 DNA reads TGTGCCAGCAGCGTTACTCAGGGGGGAGGCGGGGAGCTGTTTTTT. It is translated as CASSVTQGGGGELFF.

The rearrangement links TRBV11-2 to TRBJ1-2; TRBD1 is a possible D gene (5 bases). CDR1 is SGHAT and CDR2 is FQNNGV in the germline V gene. Trimming removed 3 bases at V and 5 bases at J, with 13 bases between. This CDR3 contains 14 residues. CDR3 DNA: TGTGCCAGCAGCTTTATTGACAGATCGTATGGCTACACCTTC. Translation gives CASSFIDRSYGYTF.

The chain employs TRBV9 and TRBJ2-3; 10 nucleotides align to TRBD1. Germline CDR1 and CDR2: SGDLS and YYNGEE. V dropped 4 bases and J dropped 6; count of bases not matched to a gene: 14. The CDR3 totals 17 residues. This chain's CDR3 is CASSLTQGQGWSDTQYF. In DNA, the CDR3 is TGTGCCAGCAGCCTAACCCAGGGACAGGGGTGGTCGGATACGCAGTATTTT. The variable domain in full, completed from reference TRBV9 and TRBJ2-3, reads DSGVTQTPKHLITATGQRVTLRCSPRSGDLSVYWYQQSLDQGLQFLIQYYNGEERAKGNILERFSAQQFPDLHSELNLSSLELGDSALYFCASSLTQGQGWSDTQYFGPGTRLTVL.

V and J are TRBV7-6 and TRBJ2-3, with TRBD2 as a possible D gene (6 bases). This CDR3 spans 16 amino acids. Trimming pared 7 bases from V and 1 base from J, leaving 18 bases between. Germline CDR1 reads SGHVS; CDR2 reads FNYEAQ. The DNA of the CDR3 is TGTGCCAGCACCACCCACCGGGGGTTGGGCACAGATACGCAGTATTTT. Encoded protein: CASTTHRGLGTDTQYF.

This chain joins TRBV2 and TRBJ2-3; 16 bases are a match to TRBD2. There are 17 residues in the CDR3. Germline V lookup: CDR1 SNHLY, CDR2 FYNNEI. V dropped 6 bases and J dropped 4; count of bases not matched to a gene: 7. This CDR3 is CASRAGTSGGAADTQYF. CDR3 nucleotides: TGTGCCAGCAGAGCCGGGACTAGCGGGGGGGCAGCAGATACGCAGTATTTT.

The table lists this clone with a few counts. The J gene is TRBJ1-5, the V gene TRBV27; D gene ambiguous. The length of the CDR3 is 14 residues. CDR1 is MNHEY, CDR2 SMNVEV, per germline (reference sequence). Deletions cut 5 bases from V and 6 bases from J, with 14 bases between. The CDR3 spells CASSPSGISQPQHF. CDR3 DNA: TGTGCCAGCAGTCCTTCCGGGATCTCTCAGCCCCAGCATTTT.

This rearrangement joins TRBV4-1 to TRBJ2-3; D remains unclear. The germline V and J ends were trimmed by 3 bases and 1 base, with 8 bases remaining between them. Germline CDR1 MGHRA, CDR2 YSYEKL. The CDR3 runs to 14 residues. CDR3 loop: CASSQTVGTDTQYF. CDR3 DNA sequence: TGCGCCAGCAGCCAGACTGTGGGCACAGATACGCAGTATTTT.

This rearrangement joins TRBV7-9 to TRBJ2-1, with 10 bases matching TRBD2. J was trimmed by 8 bases and V by 6 bases; bases with no gene match: 10. Germline-derived CDR1 and CDR2 are SEHNR and FQNEAQ (reference sequence). The CDR3 covers 15 residues. CDR3 nucleotides: TGTGCCAGCAGTACACTAGCGGGAAGGGTCTATGAGCAGTTCTTC. Protein sequence: CASSTLAGRVYEQFF.

V gene TRBV2 combines with J gene TRBJ2-1; no clear D. Germline V CDR1 and CDR2: SNHLY, FYNNEI. The CDR3 totals 11 residues. Trimming took 6 bases from V and 0 from J, leaving 0 bases between them. CDR3 DNA: TGTGCCAGCAGCTCCTACAATGAGCAGTTCTTC. This gives the protein CASSSYNEQFF. The entire variable domain, with the rest obtained from reference TRBV2 and TRBJ2-1, is as follows: EPEVTQTPSHQVTQMGQEVILRCVPISNHLYFYWYRQILGQKVEFLVSFYNNEISEKSEIFDDQFSVERPDGSNFTLKIRSTKLEDSAMYFCASSSYNEQFFGPGTRLTVL.

The chain uses TRBV19 and TRBJ1-1, with D tentatively TRBD1 (5 bases). V dropped 8 bases and J dropped 0 bases, with 10 bases sitting between them. Germline V gene lookup returns CDR1 LNHDA and CDR2 SQIVND (reference sequence). CDR3 length: 13 amino acids. The CDR3 nucleotides are TGTGCCAGTGCTACAGGCCTGAACACTGAAGCTTTCTTT. This gives the protein CASATGLNTEAFF.

This chain links TRBV7-9 with TRBJ2-7, with D perhaps being TRBD1 or TRBD2 (5 bases each). The CDR3 is 14 residues long. V lost 1 base and J 2 bases, leaving 9 bases between the germline ends. CDR1 is SEHNR and CDR2 is FQNEAQ in the germline V gene (reference sequence). The CDR3 nucleotides are TGTGCCAGCAGCTTAGGGGGGAGAACCTACGAGCAGTACTTC. Its protein product is CASSLGGRTYEQYF.

The sample holds a few counts of this clone. The V and J genes are TRBV20-1 and TRBJ1-1; D unresolved. The germline V gene has CDR1 DFQATT and CDR2 SNEGSKA (reference sequence). The ends were cut back, 3 bases at V and 6 bases at J, with 8 bases in the middle. This CDR3 has 11 residues. CDR3 coding DNA: TGCAGTGCTAGGCTAGGCTCTGAAGCTTTCTTT. Its translation is CSARLGSEAFF.

V and J are TRBV19 and TRBJ2-7, with a tentative D call TRBD2 (6 bases). This CDR3 contains 14 residues. Germline V gene data show CDR1 as LNHDA and CDR2 as SQIVND (reference sequence). V dropped 1 base and J dropped 1 base, with 8 bases sitting between them. The CDR3 nucleotides read TGTGCCAGTAGTATAGGCGGGATGTCCTACGAGCAGTACTTC. This gives the protein CASSIGGMSYEQYF.

V is TRBV7-2 and J is TRBJ2-3; 8 positions agree with TRBD2. Trimming cost V 2 bases and J 1 base; bases outside gene matches: 5. CDR3 length equals 16 residues. Germline CDR1 reads SGHTA; CDR2 reads FQGNSA. The CDR3 protein is CASSLTGRGGTDTQYF. The CDR3 DNA is TGTGCCAGCAGCTTAACGGGGCGGGGGGGCACAGATACGCAGTATTTT.